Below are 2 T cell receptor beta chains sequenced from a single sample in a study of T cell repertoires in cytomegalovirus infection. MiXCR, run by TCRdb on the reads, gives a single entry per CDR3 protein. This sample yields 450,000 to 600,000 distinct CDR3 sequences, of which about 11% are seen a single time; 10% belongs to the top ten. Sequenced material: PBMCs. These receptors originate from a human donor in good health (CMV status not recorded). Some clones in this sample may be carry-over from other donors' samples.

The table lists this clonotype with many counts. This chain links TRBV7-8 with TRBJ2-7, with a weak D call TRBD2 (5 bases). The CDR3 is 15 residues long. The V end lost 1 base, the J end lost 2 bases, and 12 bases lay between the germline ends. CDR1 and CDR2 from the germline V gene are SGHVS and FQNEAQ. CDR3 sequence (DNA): TGTGCCAGCAGCTTAGAGCTAGCCGACCCCTACGAGCAGTACTTC. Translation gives CASSLELADPYEQYF.

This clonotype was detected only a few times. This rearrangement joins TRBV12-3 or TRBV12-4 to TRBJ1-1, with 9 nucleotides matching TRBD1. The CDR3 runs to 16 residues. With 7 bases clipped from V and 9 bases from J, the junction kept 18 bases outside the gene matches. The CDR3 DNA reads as TGTGCCAGCATCCTCAGTGGACAGGGGCCCGCGGCTCAAGCTTTCTTT. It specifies CASILSGQGPAAQAFF.